This T cell receptor beta chain was retrieved from a study of identical twins. Each donor (without exception) was a healthy Caucasian. Between the trimmed V and J ends, which lost 0 bases and 3 bases, there was a span of 7 bases. The CDR3 length is 14 residues. Germline V CDR1 and CDR2: SGHRS, YFSETQ. TCRdb recomputed calls from the 5' RACE reads with MiXCR, one row per CDR3 protein. The top ten clones hold over 2% of a sample with hundreds of thousands of distinct CDR3 sequences, 6.5% to 9.5% of them seen once. The sample holds many counts of this clonotype. Its cognate antigen is unknown. The study's findings and limits: Twin pairs had excess sharing that was weaker in beta out-of-frame sequences.

The sample was also reused in another study, on yellow fever vaccine responses in identical twins. As that study records: Vaccine T cell responses of twins reportedly seemed partly convergent and partly personalized.

The clonotype originates from a woman between 18 and 30 years old in good health. Sequenced sample: memory (CD45RO+) T cells sorted from blood. This chain uses TRBV5-1 with TRBJ1-3; D uncertain. The CDR3 is CASSLERHGNTIYF. The DNA for the CDR3 is TGCGCCAGCAGCTTGGAACGACATGGAAACACCATATATTTT.